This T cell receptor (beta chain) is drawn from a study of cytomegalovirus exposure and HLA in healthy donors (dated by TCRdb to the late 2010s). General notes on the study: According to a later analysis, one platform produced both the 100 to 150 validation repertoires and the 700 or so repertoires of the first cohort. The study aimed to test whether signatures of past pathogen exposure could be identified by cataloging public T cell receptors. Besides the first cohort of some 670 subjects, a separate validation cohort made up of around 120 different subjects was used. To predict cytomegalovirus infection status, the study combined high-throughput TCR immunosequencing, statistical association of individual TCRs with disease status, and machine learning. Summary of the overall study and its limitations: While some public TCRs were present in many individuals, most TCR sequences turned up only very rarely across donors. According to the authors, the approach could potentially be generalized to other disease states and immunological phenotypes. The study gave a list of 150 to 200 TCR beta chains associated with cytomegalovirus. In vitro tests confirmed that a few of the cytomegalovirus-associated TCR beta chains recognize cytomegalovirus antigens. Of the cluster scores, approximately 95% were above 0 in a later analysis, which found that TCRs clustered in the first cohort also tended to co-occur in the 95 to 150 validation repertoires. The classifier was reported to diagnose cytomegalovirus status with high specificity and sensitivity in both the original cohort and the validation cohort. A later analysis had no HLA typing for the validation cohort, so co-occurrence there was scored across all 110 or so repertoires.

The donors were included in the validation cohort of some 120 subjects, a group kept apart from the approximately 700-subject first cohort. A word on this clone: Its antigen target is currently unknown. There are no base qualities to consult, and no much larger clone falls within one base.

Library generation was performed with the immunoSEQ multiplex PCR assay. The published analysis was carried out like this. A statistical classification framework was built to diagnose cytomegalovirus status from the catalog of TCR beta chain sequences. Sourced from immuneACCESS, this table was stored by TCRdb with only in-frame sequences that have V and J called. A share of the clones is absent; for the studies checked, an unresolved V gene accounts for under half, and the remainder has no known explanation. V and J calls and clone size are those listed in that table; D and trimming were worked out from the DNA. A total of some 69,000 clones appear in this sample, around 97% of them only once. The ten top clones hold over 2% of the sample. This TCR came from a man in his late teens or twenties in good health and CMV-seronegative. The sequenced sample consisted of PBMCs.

The CDR3 sequence is CAISEGLGLSQPQHF. At the DNA level, the sequence is TGTGCCATCAGTGAGGGACTGGGCCTCTCTCAGCCCCAGCATTTT. In this chain, TRBV10-3 is recombined with TRBJ1-5, with the D gene uncertain. The CDR3 numbers 15 residues from cysteine through phenylalanine. The retained sequence is limited to the CDR3, 45 bases, with the frame set at the first base. Via the germline V gene, CDR1 is ENHRY and CDR2 SYGVKD. Deletion took 2 bases off V and 6 bases off J, with a span of 14 bases between the germline ends.